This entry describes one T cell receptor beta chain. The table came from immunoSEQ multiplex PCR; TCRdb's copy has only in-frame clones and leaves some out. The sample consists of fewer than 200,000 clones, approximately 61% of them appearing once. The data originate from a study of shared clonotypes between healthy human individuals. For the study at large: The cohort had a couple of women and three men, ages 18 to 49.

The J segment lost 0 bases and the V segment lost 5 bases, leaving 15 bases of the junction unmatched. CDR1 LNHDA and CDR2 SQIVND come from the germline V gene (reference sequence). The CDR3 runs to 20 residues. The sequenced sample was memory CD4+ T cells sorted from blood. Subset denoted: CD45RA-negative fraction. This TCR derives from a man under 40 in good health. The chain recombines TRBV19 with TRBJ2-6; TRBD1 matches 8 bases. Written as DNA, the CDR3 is TGTGCCAGTAGTCCGGGTTCGACAGGGGCCAAATCCTCTGGGGCCAACGTCCTGACTTTC. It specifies CASSPGSTGAKSSGANVLTF.